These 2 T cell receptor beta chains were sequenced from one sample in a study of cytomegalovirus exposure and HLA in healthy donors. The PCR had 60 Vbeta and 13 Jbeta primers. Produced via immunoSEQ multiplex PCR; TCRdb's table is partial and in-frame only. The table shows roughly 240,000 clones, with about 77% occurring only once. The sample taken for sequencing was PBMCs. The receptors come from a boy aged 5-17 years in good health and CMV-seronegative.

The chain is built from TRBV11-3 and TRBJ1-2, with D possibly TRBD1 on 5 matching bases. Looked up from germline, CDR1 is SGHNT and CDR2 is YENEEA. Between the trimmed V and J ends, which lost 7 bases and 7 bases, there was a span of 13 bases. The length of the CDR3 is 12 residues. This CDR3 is CASTQGVSGYTF. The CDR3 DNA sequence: TGTGCCAGCACCCAAGGGGTTTCTGGCTACACCTTC.

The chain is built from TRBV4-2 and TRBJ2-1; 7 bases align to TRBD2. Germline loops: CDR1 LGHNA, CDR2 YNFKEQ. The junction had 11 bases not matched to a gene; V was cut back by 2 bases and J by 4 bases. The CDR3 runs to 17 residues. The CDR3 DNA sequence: TGTGCCAGCAGCCAACCCTTGGGCGGGAGTGAATACAATGAGCAGTTCTTC. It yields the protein CASSQPLGGSEYNEQFF.